This TCR beta chain was identified during a study of naive and memory T cell subsets. Trimming stripped 6 bases from V and 0 bases from J, with 7 bases between. The germline CDR1 and CDR2 sequences are DFQATT and SNEGSKA (reference sequence). The CDR3 spans 12 residues. After the first PCR, alpha and beta chain libraries were processed separately. This clonotype came up many times. The antigen is undetermined. General study points: A few larger clonotypes appeared in naive repertoires, especially CD8, possibly memory cells re-expressing CD45RA. Diversity fell and Gini index rose from naive through CM, EM, EMRA. Between naive and memory subsets, TCR abundance power law exponents differed.

An equimolar mix of two oligonucleotides served as the beta constant-region primer for TRBC1 and TRBC2. Four rounds of PCR amplified the ligated cDNA using nested alpha and beta constant-region primers plus SP2. Ligation attached a single-stranded oligonucleotide with a 12-nucleotide UMI and the SP2 primer to the cDNA 3' end. From the UMI-ligation and nested PCR reads, TCRdb called clonotypes with MiXCR, one entry per CDR3 protein. The table records 98,000 or so distinct CDR3 sequences, roughly 12% of them present only once. Sample: naive CD4+ T cells from blood. The chain carries TRBV20-1 and TRBJ2-3; D remains ambiguous. The clonotype comes from a human donor in good health. The CDR3 sequence is CSASSSTDTQYF. Here the CDR3 DNA reads TGCAGTGCCTCATCTAGCACAGATACGCAGTATTTT.